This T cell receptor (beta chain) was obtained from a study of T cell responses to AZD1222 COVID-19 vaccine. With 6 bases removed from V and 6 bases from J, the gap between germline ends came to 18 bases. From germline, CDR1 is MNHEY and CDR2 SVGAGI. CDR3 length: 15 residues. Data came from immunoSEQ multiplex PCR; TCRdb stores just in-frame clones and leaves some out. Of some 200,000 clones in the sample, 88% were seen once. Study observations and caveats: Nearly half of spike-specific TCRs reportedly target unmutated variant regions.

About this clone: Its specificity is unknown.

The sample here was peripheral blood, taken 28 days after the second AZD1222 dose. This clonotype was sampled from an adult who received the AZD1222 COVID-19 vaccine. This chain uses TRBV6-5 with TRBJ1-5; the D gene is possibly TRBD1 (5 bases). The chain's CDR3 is CASRRASGASQPQHF. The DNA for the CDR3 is TGTGCCAGCAGGAGGGCCTCCGGGGCGAGTCAGCCCCAGCATTTT.